The sequence of this T cell receptor (beta chain) was determined in a study of T cells expressing NK-cell markers. Overall study: With respect to HCMV, most of the eight sequenced donors were seropositive, and one was seronegative.

About this clonotype: Its specificity is not known.

Broader study findings: Each of over 5 donors carried dominant NKG2C+ clonotypes accounting for about 1.0-8% of CD8+ T cells.

The CDR3 consists of 13 residues. One entry per CDR3 protein, without DNA, is what TCRdb gives after re-calling the 5' RACE reads. The repertoire shows about 390,000 distinct CDR3 sequences; the top ten hold around 11%. The sequence derives from a woman between 50 and 59 years old in good health. The J gene is TRBJ2-1, the V gene TRBV12-3 or TRBV12-4; TCRdb's assignment of TRBD2 cannot be checked, as there is no DNA. Sequencing was performed on blood T cells: a sorted CD56 or NKG2C T cell subset, CD4+ or CD8+ T cells, or bulk PBMC T cells (not recorded which). CDR3: CASSWRLVGEQFF.